This T cell receptor (beta chain) was found in a study of shared clonotypes between healthy human individuals. Study-level findings and limits: Some naive CD4 clonotypes, 5% to 5.5%, turned up in common across a few donors.

The germline V gene encodes CDR1 SQVTM and CDR2 ANQGSEA. The V gene lost 5 bases and the J gene lost 5 bases, with 9 bases spanning the gap. The CDR3 sequence is 11 residues long. The assay was immunoSEQ multiplex PCR, and TCRdb's table has in-frame clones only and misses some. The sample carries 2.3 million or so clones, 85% to 95% recorded once. Remarks on this clone: The target antigen is unknown.

This receptor was taken from a young man in good health. Some clones in this sample may be carry-over from other donors' samples. V and J are TRBV29-1 and TRBJ1-2, with unresolved D. Specimen: naive CD4+ T cells from PBMCs. Subset described: CD45RA+ positively selected. Written as DNA, the CDR3 is TGCAGCGTTCGAAGGAGATATGGCTACACCTTC. This sequence encodes CSVRRRYGYTF.